What follows are 29 T cell receptor beta chains derived from one specimen sequenced in a study of metastatic and nonmetastatic thyroid tumors. MiXCR reprocessed the PCR reads for TCRdb. In the table there are approximately 12,000 clones, 23% of which are singletons. Until they underwent thyroid surgery, no patient had received any treatment. Sequencing input: adjacent normal tissue. These receptors were obtained from a female donor with papillary thyroid cancer or a benign thyroid nodule (not recorded which). Some clones in this sample may be carry-over from other donors' samples.

This chain uses TRBV19 with TRBJ1-1; D is uncertain. CDR3 size: 13 residues. Germline V lookup: CDR1 LNHDA, CDR2 SQIVND (reference sequence). Deletions cut 3 bases from V and 4 bases from J, with 9 bases between. The CDR3 loop reads CASSIGRCTEAFF. CDR3 bases: TGTGCCAGTAGTATTGGGAGGTGCACTGAAGCTTTCTTT.

V usage is TRBV18 and J usage is TRBJ1-1; D is uncertain. Trimming took 0 bases from V and 3 from J, leaving 11 bases between them. Germline CDR1 KGHSH, CDR2 LQKENI. The CDR3 runs to 15 residues. The CDR3 sequence: CASSPPRRLDTEAFF. The CDR3 region has the DNA TGTGCCAGCTCACCACCGAGGCGTCTTGACACTGAAGCTTTCTTT.

This clone has more than one count but fewer than ten. V is TRBV12-3 or TRBV12-4 and J is TRBJ2-1, with 8 bases aligning to TRBD1. This CDR3 is 14 amino acids long. J lost 5 bases, V lost 4 bases, and 4 bases had no gene match. CDR3: CASSSKTGDNEQFF. The CDR3 DNA sequence: TGTGCCAGCAGTTCGAAGACAGGGGACAATGAGCAGTTCTTC.

This clone was counted many times. The chain is built from TRBV2 and TRBJ2-5; D not certain. Germline lookup yields CDR1 SNHLY and CDR2 FYNNEI. This CDR3 spans 15 amino acids. V dropped 10 bases and J dropped 1 base, with 19 bases sitting between them. The CDR3 region is CAMKGNTQPQETQYF. CDR3 DNA sequence: TGTGCCATGAAAGGGAACACTCAACCCCAAGAGACCCAGTACTTC. Supplemented by reference TRBV2 and TRBJ2-5, the full variable domain reads EPEVTQTPSHQVTQMGQEVILRCVPISNHLYFYWYRQILGQKVEFLVSFYNNEISEKSEIFDDQFSVERPDGSNFTLKIRSTKLEDSAMYFCAMKGNTQPQETQYFGPGTRLLVL.

The CDR3 region is CASSHPMGSSGVTYEQYF. In DNA form, the CDR3 reads TGTGCCAGCAGCCACCCAATGGGGTCAAGCGGGGTAACCTACGAGCAGTACTTC. The chain combines TRBV11-1 with TRBJ2-7; 7 nucleotides align to TRBD2. The CDR3 sequence is 18 residues long. Looked up from germline, CDR1 is SGHAT and CDR2 is FQDESV (reference sequence). V trimming: 5 bases; J trimming: 2 bases; junction bases outside the gene matches: 18.

The chain employs TRBV11-2 and TRBJ2-7; unclear D gene. Germline assignment: CDR1 SGHAT and CDR2 FQNNGV. The CDR3 length is 15 residues. V lost 1 base and J 0 bases, leaving 10 bases between the germline ends. The CDR3 reads CASSLGWEISYEQYF. CDR3 sequence (DNA): TGTGCCAGCAGCTTAGGATGGGAAATCTCCTACGAGCAGTACTTC.

This clone was found once. The chain couples TRBV28 to TRBJ2-7; D is perhaps TRBD2 (5 bases). The V end lost 3 bases, the J end lost 7 bases, and 13 bases lay between the germline ends. Germline V gene data show CDR1 as MDHEN and CDR2 as SYDVKM. The CDR3 consists of 13 residues. The CDR3 DNA reads TGTGCCAGCAGTTTTTCCCGACGGGGAGAGCAGTACTTC. Residues: CASSFSRRGEQYF.

This clone was seen ten or more times. The gene calls are TRBV20-1 and TRBJ1-3, with D perhaps matching TRBD1 (5 bases). Between the trimmed V and J ends, which lost 1 base and 0 bases, there was a span of 22 bases. CDR3 length: 19 amino acids. Per germline, CDR1 DFQATT and CDR2 SNEGSKA (reference sequence). The CDR3 DNA reads as TGCAGTGCTAGAGGATTCAGGACAAGTCAACCTTACTCTGGAAACACCATATATTTT. It specifies CSARGFRTSQPYSGNTIYF.

The chain carries TRBV30 and TRBJ2-1; D possibly corresponds to TRBD1 (5 bases). The V and J ends lost 3 bases and 12 bases respectively, with 15 bases between them. Germline lookup yields CDR1 GTSNPN and CDR2 SVGIG (reference sequence). The CDR3 is 12 amino acids. CDR3 bases: TGTGCCTGGAGAGGTGGGGCGGAGACGCAGTTCTTC. Translating it yields CAWRGGAETQFF.

This clone was seen a few times. The chain is built from TRBV2 and TRBJ1-1, with D possibly matching TRBD1 (5 bases). The CDR3 has 12 amino acids. The V end lost 4 bases, the J end lost 6 bases, and 9 bases lay between the germline ends. Germline V gene sequence: CDR1 SNHLY, CDR2 FYNNEI. This CDR3 reads CASSGRVPEAFF. As DNA, the CDR3 is TGTGCCAGCAGTGGCAGGGTCCCTGAAGCTTTCTTT. The full variable domain, its missing parts supplied by reference TRBV2 and TRBJ1-1, is EPEVTQTPSHQVTQMGQEVILRCVPISNHLYFYWYRQILGQKVEFLVSFYNNEISEKSEIFDDQFSVERPDGSNFTLKIRSTKLEDSAMYFCASSGRVPEAFFGQGTRLTVV.

The chain employs TRBV27 and TRBJ1-2; 8 nucleotides align to TRBD1. CDR1 is MNHEY and CDR2 is SMNVEV in the germline V gene (reference sequence). V gave up 4 bases and J gave up 7 bases; unmatched junction bases: 8. This CDR3 spans 14 amino acids. The CDR3 DNA sequence: TGTGCCAGCAGTTCCTCTCAGGGGGCTAGTGGCTACACCTTC. This encodes CASSSSQGASGYTF.

A few counts support this clone. This chain joins TRBV6-6 and TRBJ2-7; TRBD2 aligns across 7 bases. CDR3 length equals 15 residues. Trimming at V came to 2 bases and at J to 6 bases, leaving 10 bases not matched to a gene. Per germline, CDR1 MNHNY and CDR2 SVGAGI (reference sequence). In DNA, the CDR3 is TGTGCCAGCAGTTACGCCCCAAAGACTAGCAGCGAGCAGTACTTC. Its protein product is CASSYAPKTSSEQYF.

Of note for this clone: The junction shows a germline mismatch at one end, possibly a read error. The rearrangement joins TRBV6-1 to TRBJ2-1; the match to TRBD2 covers 11 bases. This CDR3 is 15 amino acids long. Germline loops: CDR1 MNHNS, CDR2 SASEGT. The CDR3 nucleotides read TGTGCCATTACTAGCGGGAGAGTGTTTGGCAATGAGCATTTCTTC. Translated, it gives CAITSGRVFGNEHFF.

This clone is categorized as medium-sized (0.01 to 0.1%). The V and J genes are TRBV12-5 and TRBJ1-6, with 8 bases identical to TRBD1. Germline CDR1 is LGHNT and CDR2 is FRNRAP. V gave up 2 bases and J gave up 10 bases; unmatched junction bases: 7. The CDR3 consists of 15 residues. For the CDR3, the DNA is TGTGCTAGTGGTTTGACAGGGGGATTCGGATCACCCCTCCACTTT. Amino acid sequence: CASGLTGGFGSPLHF.

By share, this clone ranks as medium-sized. V gene TRBV24-1 combines with J gene TRBJ2-2, with D perhaps given as TRBD1 or TRBD2 (5 bases each). The V and J ends lost 4 bases and 6 bases respectively, with 17 bases between them. The CDR3 is made up of 16 amino acids. Germline lookup yields CDR1 KGHDR and CDR2 SFDVKD. CDR3 DNA: TGTGCCACCAGTGACCGAGTGGCAGGGACGCCCGGGGAGCTGTTTTTT. Protein sequence: CATSDRVAGTPGELFF.

This sequence joins TRBV6-1 and TRBJ1-1; TRBD1 is a possible D gene (6 bases). Looked up from germline, CDR1 is MNHNS and CDR2 is SASEGT. With 6 bases removed from V and 1 base from J, the gap between germline ends came to 12 bases. This CDR3 is 14 amino acids long. CDR3 DNA sequence: TGTGCCAGCAGACTACAGGGTGGGAACACTGAAGCTTTCTTT. It translates to CASRLQGGNTEAFF.

This clone was observed many times. The rearrangement links TRBV2 to TRBJ2-1; 9 bases agree with TRBD1. The junction had 20 bases not matched to a gene; V was cut back by 7 bases and J by 7 bases. Germline CDR1 SNHLY, CDR2 FYNNEI. CDR3 length equals 18 residues. CDR3 DNA sequence: TGTGCCAGCAAAAGCACCGGGACAGGGCGGATACTAGGTAATGAGCAGTTCTTC. It encodes CASKSTGTGRILGNEQFF.

This clone has a count of ten or more. This may stem from a read error, because a much larger clone lies one nucleotide away. The CDR3 reads CASPPDWVNSDREYPYEQYF. The DNA of the CDR3 is TGTGCCAGCCCACCAGATTGGGTAAATTCAGACAGGGAGTACCCCTACGAGCAGTACTTC. The rearrangement links TRBV18 to TRBJ2-7; 7 nucleotides line up with TRBD1. The V gene's germline CDR1 is KGHSH and CDR2 LQKENI. CDR3 length equals 20 residues.

In its sample, this clone was seen a few times. The rearrangement joins TRBV5-1 to TRBJ2-7, with D possibly TRBD2 on 5 matching bases. The V gene's germline CDR1 is SGHRS and CDR2 YFSETQ. The V end lost 0 bases, the J end lost 2 bases, and 9 bases lay between the germline ends. The CDR3 spans 14 residues. CDR3 bases: TGCGCCAGCAGCTTGGAGGGAGCTACCTACGAGCAGTACTTC. It translates to CASSLEGATYEQYF.

This sequence joins TRBV6-1 and TRBJ1-1, with D hard to call. This CDR3 has 14 amino acids. V dropped 2 bases and J dropped 0 bases, with 7 bases sitting between them. Germline-derived CDR1 and CDR2 are MNHNS and SASEGT. In DNA form, the CDR3 reads TGTGCCAGCAGTGAATGGAAGGTGAACACTGAAGCTTTCTTT. It is translated as CASSEWKVNTEAFF.

This clone was seen many times. The chain employs TRBV7-3 and TRBJ2-1; 9 bases align to TRBD1. Germline V lookup: CDR1 SGHTA, CDR2 FQGTGA. This CDR3 is 16 amino acids long. J lost 5 bases, V lost 5 bases, and 10 bases had no gene match. CDR3 protein: CASSPLGQGEDNEQFF. The CDR3 DNA sequence: TGTGCCAGCAGCCCCCTGGGACAGGGCGAAGACAATGAGCAGTTCTTC.

As regards this clone: The junction shows a germline mismatch at one end, possibly a read error. The chain joins TRBV9 to TRBJ2-1; either TRBD1 or TRBD2 may supply D (5 bases each). This CDR3 is 17 amino acids long. Germline CDR1 and CDR2: SGDLS and YYNGEE. The CDR3 bases are TGCGCCAGCAGCGTAGAGGGCTCACAGGTACCCTACAATGAGCAGTTCTTC. Translating it yields CASSVEGSQVPYNEQFF.

The rearrangement joins TRBV20-1 to TRBJ2-3, with 12 nucleotides matching TRBD2. Germline CDR1 and CDR2: DFQATT and SNEGSKA (reference sequence). The CDR3 extends over 17 amino acids. Trimming at V came to 1 base and at J to 2 bases, leaving 7 bases not matched to a gene. The CDR3 DNA reads TGCAGTGCTAGAGCTGGTGCTAGCGGGAGGGACACAGATACGCAGTATTTT. As protein: CSARAGASGRDTDTQYF.

The sample holds a few counts of this clone. The CDR3 is CASGRANPNYGYTF. In DNA form, the CDR3 reads TGTGCCAGCGGCCGTGCTAACCCCAACTATGGCTACACCTTC. The chain is built from TRBV27 and TRBJ1-2; D unclear. CDR1 and CDR2 (germline): MNHEY, SMNVEV (reference sequence). V was clipped by 8 bases and J by 2 bases, with 15 bases between them. The CDR3 is 14 amino acids.

V is TRBV20-1 and J is TRBJ2-2, with D perhaps matching TRBD2 (7 bases). V was cut by 3 bases and J by 4 bases, with 24 bases left in between. Germline V gene sequence: CDR1 DFQATT, CDR2 SNEGSKA (reference sequence). The CDR3 spans 18 residues. The chain's CDR3 is CSASASRGRAQVTGELFF. The CDR3 DNA reads as TGCAGTGCTAGCGCCAGTAGGGGGAGGGCCCAAGTCACCGGGGAGCTGTTTTTT.

The V gene is TRBV2, the J gene TRBJ1-2; 11 nucleotides match TRBD1. The germline gives CDR1 SNHLY, CDR2 FYNNEI. CDR3 length: 15 amino acids. With V trimmed by 7 bases and J by 4 bases, 8 bases remained unmatched. CDR3 bases: TGTGCCAGCACCGGACAGGGGGCGCAAAGCTATGGCTACACCTTC. It specifies CASTGQGAQSYGYTF.

To note about this clone: It is likely a read error, because the conserved phenylalanine at the end of the CDR3 is missing. V and J are TRBV15 and TRBJ2-5, with D perhaps TRBD1 (5 bases). Germline loops: CDR1 LNHNV, CDR2 YYDKDF (reference sequence). There are 16 residues in the CDR3. DNA for the CDR3: TGTGCCACCGGCAGTCAGGGAAAGGGTTCGGGAGAGACCCAGTACCTC. Protein sequence: CATGSQGKGSGETQYL.

At least ten counts were recorded for this clone. A much larger clone lies a single base off, so this may be a read error. The V call is TRBV5-1, the J call TRBJ2-7, with 10 bases matching TRBD2. The CDR3 sequence is 18 residues long. CDR1 and CDR2 from the germline V gene are SGHRS and YFSETQ. The CDR3 here is CASGFGGASGRIGYEQYF. CDR3 bases: TGCGCCAGCGGCTTTGGTGGGGCTAGCGGGAGAATTGGATACGAGCAGTACTTC.

This clone has a count of ten or more. V and J are TRBV18 and TRBJ2-7; 10 bases are shared with TRBD1. CDR1 and CDR2 (germline): KGHSH, LQKENI. Trimming took 4 bases from V and 7 from J; bases not matched to a gene: 7. CDR3 length: 14 amino acids. As DNA, the CDR3 is TGTGCCAGCTCACTCAGACAGGGGGCGGAAGAGCAGTACTTC. Translated: CASSLRQGAEEQYF.